This T cell receptor beta chain was captured in a study of immune cell composition in non-small cell lung cancer. Germline CDR1 reads SEHNR; CDR2 reads FQNEAQ (reference sequence). There are 13 residues in the CDR3. V lost 10 bases, J lost 4 bases, and 9 bases stayed unmatched. Frozen unsorted single-cell suspensions supplied the genomic DNA. Clones were read by immunoSEQ multiplex PCR, and TCRdb kept only the in-frame ones, dropping some. This table holds around 4,800 clones, more than 60% found once. The rearrangement joins TRBV7-9 to TRBJ1-1, with 7 bases that match TRBD1. The sequenced sample consisted of lung tumor tissue. This TCR was recovered from a human donor with non-small cell lung cancer. The CDR3 here is CAIRQGHGTEAFF. The DNA of the CDR3 is TGTGCCATCAGACAGGGTCATGGCACTGAAGCTTTCTTT.